The 16 T cell receptor beta chains listed next were all sequenced from one sample in a study of PD-1 blockade in classical Hodgkin lymphoma. Clones were sequenced by immunoSEQ multiplex PCR, and TCRdb holds only the in-frame ones, with some missing. This table has tens of thousands of clones, approximately 95% appearing once. Time point specified: newly diagnosed, previously untreated cHL patient sample. The sample consisted of peripheral blood mononuclear cells (PBMCs). The source is a human donor with classical Hodgkin lymphoma.

This chain joins TRBV7-2 and TRBJ2-7, with D perhaps matching TRBD1 (6 bases). The CDR3 sequence is 13 residues long. Germline CDR1 and CDR2: SGHTA and FQGNSA. Trimming stripped 5 bases from V and 7 bases from J, with 15 bases between. The CDR3 is CASSTGNSPEQYF. The CDR3 DNA reads TGTGCCAGCAGCACAGGGAATTCGCCTGAGCAGTACTTC.

The chain joins TRBV7-9 to TRBJ2-3, with unresolved D. CDR3 length: 15 residues. Trimming took 5 bases from V and 0 from J, leaving 12 bases between them. Germline V CDR1 and CDR2: SEHNR, FQNEAQ (reference sequence). CDR3 amino acids: CASSPSEASTDTQYF. Here the CDR3 DNA reads TGTGCCAGCAGCCCCTCTGAGGCTAGCACAGATACGCAGTATTTT.

The chain links TRBV7-9 to TRBJ2-5, with a weak D call TRBD2 (6 bases). Trimming shortened V by 1 base and J by 4 bases, and 13 bases separated the two germline ends. The germline V gene has CDR1 SEHNR and CDR2 FQNEAQ (reference sequence). The CDR3 runs to 15 residues. The chain's CDR3 is CASSLGVGEVETQYF. CDR3 nucleotide sequence: TGTGCCAGCAGCTTAGGGGTAGGGGAGGTAGAGACCCAGTACTTC.

V is TRBV7-9 and J is TRBJ1-1; D ambiguous. Germline V gives CDR1 SEHNR, CDR2 FQNEAQ (reference sequence). This CDR3 has 18 residues. V was trimmed by 1 base and J by 3 bases, leaving 21 bases between them. For the CDR3, the DNA is TGTGCCAGCAGCTTAGGATTAGGTGGAGGCCTGGGCCACACTGAAGCTTTCTTT. Translated, it gives CASSLGLGGGLGHTEAFF.

The chain couples TRBV11-2 to TRBJ2-1; 15 positions match TRBD2. The CDR3 spans 17 residues. CDR1 and CDR2 from the germline V gene are SGHAT and FQNNGV. V lost 5 bases, J lost 0 bases, and 2 bases stayed unmatched. CDR3: CASSRTSGGASYNEQFF. CDR3 nucleotide sequence: TGTGCCAGCAGCCGGACTAGCGGGGGGGCCTCCTACAATGAGCAGTTCTTC.

The rearrangement joins TRBV7-2 to TRBJ2-2; D possibly corresponds to TRBD2 (6 bases). V was shortened by 6 bases and J by 6 bases, with 20 bases between the two germline ends. CDR1 and CDR2 from the germline V gene are SGHTA and FQGNSA. This CDR3 is 16 amino acids long. CDR3 bases: TGTGCCAGCAGGGTCTTGGGGCGGGGCTTACCCGGGGAGCTGTTTTTT. The encoded protein is CASRVLGRGLPGELFF. Complete variable domain (other parts from reference TRBV7-2 and TRBJ2-2): GAGVSQSPSNKVTEKGKDVELRCDPISGHTALYWYRQSLGQGLEFLIYFQGNSAPDKSGLPSDRFSAERTGGSVSTLTIQRTQQEDSAVYLCASRVLGRGLPGELFFGEGSRLTVL.

In this sample, this clone turned up once. The genes are TRBV6-5 and TRBJ2-2; 13 nucleotides align to TRBD2. This CDR3 is built from 16 residues. Germline CDR1 and CDR2: MNHEY and SVGAGI. The trim removed 4 bases at V and 6 bases at J, leaving 5 bases unmatched. Written as DNA, the CDR3 is TGTGCCAGCAGTTTACGACTAGCGGGAGGACCCGGGGAGCTGTTTTTT. It specifies CASSLRLAGGPGELFF.

The V call is TRBV14, the J call TRBJ2-7; perhaps TRBD1 as D (6 bases). The V gene's germline CDR1 is SGHDN and CDR2 FVKESK. The CDR3 loop spans 13 amino acids. V lost 1 base, J lost 6 bases, and 10 bases lay in between. CDR3 sequence reads: CASSQARGGEQYF. DNA of the CDR3: TGTGCCAGCAGCCAAGCGCGAGGGGGCGAGCAGTACTTC.

The rearrangement uses TRBV9 and TRBJ2-1; D remains unclear. The CDR3 runs to 13 residues. CDR1 is SGDLS and CDR2 is YYNGEE in the germline V gene. Trimming left V 0 bases short and J 6 bases short, with 7 bases between. The DNA of the CDR3 is TGTGCCAGCAGCGTAGACCCTGGCAATGAGCAGTTCTTC. This translates into CASSVDPGNEQFF.

V is TRBV7-6 and J is TRBJ1-1; D unresolved. The CDR3 runs to 16 residues. V gave up 2 bases and J gave up 0 bases, with 13 bases separating them. Germline CDR1 and CDR2: SGHVS and FNYEAQ. The CDR3 sequence is CASSLLAGSLNTEAFF. CDR3 sequence (DNA): TGTGCCAGCAGCTTACTGGCAGGATCCTTGAACACTGAAGCTTTCTTT.

The rearrangement uses TRBV30 and TRBJ2-3; D call uncertain. Trimming removed 3 bases at V and 6 bases at J, with 10 bases between. This CDR3 is 12 amino acids long. The germline V gene encodes CDR1 GTSNPN and CDR2 SVGIG (reference sequence). The DNA for the CDR3 is TGTGCCTGGAGCGAATACTACGATACGCAGTATTTT. Translation gives CAWSEYYDTQYF.

The chain joins TRBV7-2 to TRBJ2-5; D may be TRBD2 (7 bases). V gave up 6 bases and J gave up 4 bases, with 21 bases separating them. The CDR3 sequence is 16 residues long. The germline V gene has CDR1 SGHTA and CDR2 FQGNSA. CDR3 region: CASRPGGAGGRETQYF. CDR3 in DNA: TGTGCCAGCAGACCGGGGGGCGCCGGTGGGCGAGAGACCCAGTACTTC.

The V and J genes are TRBV11-3 and TRBJ2-2, with TRBD2 as a possible D gene (6 bases). The CDR3 has 15 amino acids. Germline lookup yields CDR1 SGHNT and CDR2 YENEEA. The V and J ends lost 6 bases and 5 bases respectively, with 16 bases between them. CDR3 in amino acids: CASRKGGPGTGELFF. The DNA of the CDR3 is TGTGCCAGCAGGAAAGGAGGGCCTGGAACCGGGGAGCTGTTTTTT.

V and J are TRBV5-1 and TRBJ1-1; 9 nucleotides line up with TRBD1. CDR1 SGHRS and CDR2 YFSETQ come from the germline V gene. V shed 4 bases, J shed 1 base, and the junction held 8 bases outside the gene matches. The CDR3 consists of 16 residues. The CDR3 protein is CASSPEPGQGNTEAFF. The CDR3 nucleotides are TGCGCCAGCAGCCCGGAACCGGGACAGGGGAACACTGAAGCTTTCTTT.

The chain employs TRBV19 and TRBJ2-7, with 9 bases matching TRBD1. The junction had 8 bases not matched to a gene; V was cut back by 2 bases and J by 6 bases. This CDR3 comprises 15 residues. CDR1 is LNHDA, CDR2 SQIVND, per germline (reference sequence). CDR3 nucleotide sequence: TGTGCCAGTAGTATACCCGGGACAGGGAAAAGCGAGCAGTACTTC. Amino acids: CASSIPGTGKSEQYF.

The J gene is TRBJ2-3, the V gene TRBV10-3; D is tentatively TRBD1 or TRBD2 (5 bases each). CDR1 and CDR2 from the germline V gene are ENHRY and SYGVKD. The CDR3 covers 16 residues. Between the trimmed V and J ends, which lost 6 bases and 4 bases, there was a span of 20 bases. This CDR3 reads CAIRSLLGERADTQYF. Here the CDR3 DNA reads TGTGCCATCAGATCCCTTTTGGGGGAAAGGGCAGATACGCAGTATTTT.